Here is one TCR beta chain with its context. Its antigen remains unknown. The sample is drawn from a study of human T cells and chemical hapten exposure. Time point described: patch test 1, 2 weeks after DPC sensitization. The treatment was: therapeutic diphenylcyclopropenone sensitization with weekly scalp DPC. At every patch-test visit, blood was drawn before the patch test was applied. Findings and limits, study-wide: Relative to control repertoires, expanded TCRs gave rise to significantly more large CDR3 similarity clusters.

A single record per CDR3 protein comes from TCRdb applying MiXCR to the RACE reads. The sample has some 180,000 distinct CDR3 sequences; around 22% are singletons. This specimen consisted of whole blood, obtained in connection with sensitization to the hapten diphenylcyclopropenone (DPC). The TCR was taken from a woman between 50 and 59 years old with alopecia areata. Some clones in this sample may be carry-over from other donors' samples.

This chain's CDR3 is CASSPGVRAYNEQFF. The DNA of the CDR3 is TGTGCCAGCAGCCCCGGAGTCCGCGCCTACAATGAGCAGTTCTTC. The V and J genes are TRBV6-5 and TRBJ2-1; no firm D call. Trimming removed 6 bases from V and 2 bases from J, with 14 bases in between. The CDR3 is 15 residues long. Germline lookup yields CDR1 MNHEY and CDR2 SVGAGI.